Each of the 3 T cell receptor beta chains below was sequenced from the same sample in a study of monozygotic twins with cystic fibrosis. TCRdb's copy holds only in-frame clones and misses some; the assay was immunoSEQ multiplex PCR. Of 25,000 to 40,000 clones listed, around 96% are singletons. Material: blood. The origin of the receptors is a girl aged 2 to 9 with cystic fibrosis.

CDR3 nucleotide sequence: TGTGCCAGTAGTATACAGGGTCACACCGGGGAGCTGTTTTTT. The encoded protein is CASSIQGHTGELFF. V usage is TRBV19 and J usage is TRBJ2-2; TRBD1 might be the D (5 bases). Per germline, CDR1 LNHDA and CDR2 SQIVND (reference sequence). Trimming left V 2 bases short and J 3 bases short, with 7 bases between. The CDR3 spans 14 residues. The full variable domain, in which reference TRBV19 and TRBJ2-2 provide the parts outside the CDR3, is DGGITQSPKYLFRKEGQNVTLSCEQNLNHDAMYWYRQDPGQGLRLIYYSQIVNDFQKGDIAEGYSVSREKKESFPLTVTSAQKNPTAFYLCASSIQGHTGELFFGEGSRLTVL.

CDR3 nucleotide sequence: TGTGCCAGCTCACCACCCGCAGGGACAGATACGCAGTATTTT. It yields the protein CASSPPAGTDTQYF. The chain employs TRBV18 and TRBJ2-3; the D gene is possibly TRBD1 (5 bases). With 0 bases removed from V and 3 bases from J, the gap between germline ends came to 7 bases. The CDR3 is 14 residues long. Germline CDR1 is KGHSH and CDR2 is LQKENI.

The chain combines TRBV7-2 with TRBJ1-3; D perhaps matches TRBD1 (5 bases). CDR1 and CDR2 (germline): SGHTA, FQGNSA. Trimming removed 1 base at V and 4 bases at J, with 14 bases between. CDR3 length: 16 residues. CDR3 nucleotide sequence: TGTGCCAGCAGCTTAGGAGGGTCGGGGCGCGGAAACACCATATATTTT. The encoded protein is CASSLGGSGRGNTIYF. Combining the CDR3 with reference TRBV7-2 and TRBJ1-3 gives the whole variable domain GAGVSQSPSNKVTEKGKDVELRCDPISGHTALYWYRQSLGQGLEFLIYFQGNSAPDKSGLPSDRFSAERTGGSVSTLTIQRTQQEDSAVYLCASSLGGSGRGNTIYFGEGSWLTVV.